One and the same sample provided the 30 T cell receptor beta chains below, sequenced in a study of breast tumors, draining lymph nodes, adjacent tissues. MiXCR, applied by TCRdb to the multiplex PCR reads, yields one record per CDR3 protein. Of 20,000 or so distinct CDR3 sequences listed, around 46% were seen once; the top ten hold roughly a fifth. Sequenced material: breast tumor tissue. These receptors all stem from a female donor with breast cancer. Some clones in this sample may be carry-over from other donors' samples.

V is TRBV5-5 and J is TRBJ1-1; D is unclear. Germline V gives CDR1 SGHKS, CDR2 YYEKEE (reference sequence). The germline V and J ends were trimmed by 1 base and 7 bases, with 8 bases remaining between them. The length of the CDR3 is 12 residues. The CDR3 loop reads CASSLYLGEAFF. CDR3 DNA sequence: TGTGCCAGCAGCTTGTATCTCGGTGAAGCTTTCTTT.

A remark on this clonotype: A junction boundary mismatches the germline segment, possibly from a read error. V is TRBV6-5 and J is TRBJ2-1; the match to TRBD2 covers 12 bases. The germline V gene has CDR1 MNHEY and CDR2 SVGAGI. The CDR3 has 17 residues. CDR3 nucleotides: TGTGCCAGCAGTCACTCGGGGACTAGCGGGTCCCACAATGAGCAGTTCTTC. Its translation: CASSHSGTSGSHNEQFF.

This clonotype has ten or more counts. The chain is built from TRBV7-9 and TRBJ2-1; D gene ambiguous. CDR3 size: 16 residues. V lost 4 bases and J 4 bases, leaving 17 bases between the germline ends. The germline V gene encodes CDR1 SEHNR and CDR2 FQNEAQ (reference sequence). The CDR3 DNA reads TGTGCCAGCAGCTCCGGATTGGCGGTTACTTACAATGAGCAGTTCTTC. It encodes CASSSGLAVTYNEQFF.

This clonotype is medium-sized in the sample. V is TRBV6-1 and J is TRBJ2-5, with 10 bases identical to TRBD2. V lost 2 bases to trimming and J lost 2 bases; unmatched junction nucleotides: 11. In germline, CDR1 is MNHNS, CDR2 SASEGT. The CDR3 length is 18 residues. Here the CDR3 reads CASSEYGASGSAQETQYF. The CDR3 DNA is TGTGCCAGCAGTGAATATGGGGCTAGCGGGAGCGCGCAAGAGACCCAGTACTTC.

In its sample, this clonotype was seen many times. The J gene is TRBJ2-5, the V gene TRBV12-3 or TRBV12-4; D not resolved. Trimming left V 2 bases short and J 1 base short, with 8 bases between. The CDR3 is 14 amino acids. For the CDR3, the DNA is TGTGCCAGCAGTTTACCCCACAGCCAAGAGACCCAGTACTTC. Amino acids: CASSLPHSQETQYF.

The chain links TRBV28 to TRBJ1-4, with D unclear. Trimming left V 4 bases short and J 0 bases short, with 6 bases between. Germline loops: CDR1 MDHEN, CDR2 SYDVKM. This CDR3 is 14 amino acids long. The DNA for the CDR3 is TGTGCCAGCAGTTCTGCTGCAACTAATGAAAAACTGTTTTTT. Translation: CASSSAATNEKLFF.

This clonotype is classed as large. The rearrangement uses TRBV2 and TRBJ1-2; a possible D gene is TRBD1 (5 bases). Germline V gene data show CDR1 as SNHLY and CDR2 as FYNNEI. The germline V and J ends were trimmed by 5 bases and 2 bases, with 12 bases remaining between them. CDR3 length: 14 residues. Here the CDR3 reads CASSPDKRNYGYTF. For the CDR3, the DNA is TGTGCCAGCAGTCCGGACAAAAGGAACTATGGCTACACCTTC.

This clonotype was recorded many times. The chain recombines TRBV7-9 with TRBJ2-2, with 14 bases identical to TRBD2. Germline-derived CDR1 and CDR2 are SEHNR and FQNEAQ (reference sequence). The ends lost 5 bases at V and 4 bases at J; junction bases unmatched: 15. The CDR3 has 20 residues. The CDR3 DNA reads as TGTGCCAGCAGCCCTCAAGGTCGGGGGACTAGCGGGGGCGGCACCGGGGAGCTGTTTTTT. This encodes CASSPQGRGTSGGGTGELFF.

This chain joins TRBV7-6 and TRBJ2-5, with D uncertain. This CDR3 is 14 amino acids long. Trimming left V 4 bases short and J 4 bases short, with 13 bases between. The germline V gene has CDR1 SGHVS and CDR2 FNYEAQ. The CDR3 loop is CASSSQAGRETQYF. In nucleotides, the CDR3 is TGTGCCAGCAGCTCCCAAGCAGGAAGAGAGACCCAGTACTTC.

Many counts were recorded for this clonotype. The gene calls are TRBV4-1 and TRBJ2-5, with D tentatively TRBD2 (5 bases). V lost 1 base and J lost 5, with 17 bases in between. Germline V lookup: CDR1 MGHRA, CDR2 YSYEKL. This CDR3 is built from 16 residues. The CDR3 nucleotides read TGCGCCAGCAGCCAAGCCGCGCGAGGGCTGATCGAGACCCAGTACTTC. It translates to CASSQAARGLIETQYF.

The gene calls are TRBV6-1 and TRBJ2-7; 10 nucleotides match TRBD2. Trimming removed 2 bases from V and 7 bases from J; junction bases left unmatched: 11. CDR3 length: 16 amino acids. Per germline, CDR1 MNHNS and CDR2 SASEGT. The CDR3 reads CASSEYGASGREEQYF. CDR3 nucleotides: TGTGCCAGCAGTGAATATGGGGCTAGCGGGAGAGAGGAGCAGTACTTC.

The J gene is TRBJ1-2, the V gene TRBV7-8, with a possible D match to TRBD1 (5 bases). The germline V gene has CDR1 SGHVS and CDR2 FQNEAQ. V lost 2 bases and J lost 5, with 12 bases in between. The CDR3 consists of 14 residues. The CDR3 coding sequence is TGTGCCAGCAGCTTACTCATAGGGGCTTATGGCTACACCTTC. This gives the protein CASSLLIGAYGYTF.

This rearrangement joins TRBV11-1 to TRBJ2-5; TRBD2 matches 8 bases. CDR1 is SGHAT and CDR2 is FQDESV in the germline V gene (reference sequence). The CDR3 has 14 residues. With 5 bases clipped from V and 2 bases from J, the junction kept 4 bases outside the gene matches. As DNA, the CDR3 is TGTGCCAGCAGCCGACTAGCGACTCAAGAGACCCAGTACTTC. Amino acid sequence: CASSRLATQETQYF.

The chain has TRBV7-2 and TRBJ2-7; 8 nucleotides align to TRBD1. Trimming at V came to 4 bases and at J to 0 bases, leaving 5 bases not matched to a gene. Germline CDR1 is SGHTA and CDR2 is FQGNSA. The CDR3 covers 15 residues. CDR3 nucleotides: TGTGCCAGCAGCTCCCGGACAGGGAGCTCCTACGAGCAGTACTTC. This translates into CASSSRTGSSYEQYF.

The gene calls are TRBV29-1 and TRBJ2-3; 7 bases fit TRBD2. The CDR3 is 14 amino acids. CDR1 and CDR2 from the germline V gene are SQVTM and ANQGSEA. The junction had 9 bases not matched to a gene; V was cut back by 6 bases and J by 3 bases. CDR3 region: CSVGGGKGTDTQYF. The CDR3 DNA reads TGCAGCGTCGGGGGAGGGAAGGGGACAGATACGCAGTATTTT.

This clonotype showed up many times. A read error may account for a junction end that differs from germline. The rearrangement uses TRBV6-2 or TRBV6-3 and TRBJ1-2; D remains unclear. Germline assignment: CDR1 MNHEY and CDR2 SVGEGT. This CDR3 contains 14 residues. The CDR3 DNA is TGTGCCAGCAGTCACTCGGCCCAGCTCTATGGCTACACCTTC. Encoded protein: CASSHSAQLYGYTF.

The V and J genes are TRBV12-3 or TRBV12-4 and TRBJ2-7; D not resolved. The CDR3 length is 14 residues. Trimming cost V 6 bases and J 5 bases, with 17 bases left between them. The CDR3: CASSVLWGSHEQYF. In DNA, the CDR3 is TGTGCCAGCAGCGTTTTATGGGGATCCCACGAGCAGTACTTC.

The chain joins TRBV28 to TRBJ2-7; D remains ambiguous. V was trimmed by 8 bases and J by 3 bases, leaving 14 bases between them. The CDR3 totals 13 residues. Germline V lookup: CDR1 MDHEN, CDR2 SYDVKM. CDR3: CASEAKGGYEQYF. The DNA for the CDR3 is TGTGCCAGCGAGGCAAAGGGTGGCTACGAGCAGTACTTC.

The table lists this clonotype with many counts. Here the CDR3 DNA reads TGTGCCTGGAGTGTAAAGGACGAGCAGTACTTC. Encoded protein: CAWSVKDEQYF. V gene TRBV30 combines with J gene TRBJ2-7; D unclear. Trimming removed 0 bases from V and 5 bases from J, with 5 bases in between. The CDR3 has 11 amino acids. Germline-derived CDR1 and CDR2 are GTSNPN and SVGIG (reference sequence).

This chain links TRBV2 with TRBJ1-2; D gene unclear. Deletions cut 4 bases from V and 4 bases from J, with 4 bases between. The germline V gene encodes CDR1 SNHLY and CDR2 FYNNEI. The CDR3 contains 11 residues. CDR3 DNA: TGTGCCAGCAGTGTGCTCTATGGCTACACCTTC. Translated, it gives CASSVLYGYTF.

This clonotype was found once. CDR3 region: CASSQDLAGTGGTGELFF. CDR3 nucleotides: TGTGCCAGCAGCCAAGATCTAGCCGGGACAGGGGGGACCGGGGAGCTGTTTTTT. This chain joins TRBV4-2 and TRBJ2-2, with TRBD1 identical over 11 bases. Germline CDR1 LGHNA, CDR2 YNFKEQ. The V and J ends lost 0 bases and 5 bases, in that order; junction bases with no gene match: 8. This CDR3 has 18 amino acids.

The chain joins TRBV30 to TRBJ2-7; D call uncertain. Germline lookup yields CDR1 GTSNPN and CDR2 SVGIG (reference sequence). CDR3 length: 14 residues. V was clipped by 0 bases and J by 1 base, with 10 bases between them. The CDR3 sequence is CAWSVLVGSYEQYF. CDR3 DNA: TGTGCCTGGAGTGTATTGGTCGGATCCTACGAGCAGTACTTC.

Concerning this clonotype itself: The CDR3 carries no conserved terminal phenylalanine or tryptophan, so it likely arises from a read error. CDR3 nucleotides: TGTGCGGGGGGGGCGGGAAGGACCCAGTACCTC. Translating it yields CAGGAGRTQYL. V gene TRBV2 combines with J gene TRBJ2-5, with TRBD2 as a possible D gene (7 bases). The CDR3 extends over 11 amino acids. The V gene's germline CDR1 is SNHLY and CDR2 FYNNEI.

At least ten counts were recorded for this clonotype. The rearrangement links TRBV6-5 to TRBJ1-1, with D tentatively TRBD1 (5 bases). Trimming took 2 bases from V and 10 from J, leaving 14 bases between them. Germline values: CDR1 MNHEY, CDR2 SVGAGI. The length of the CDR3 is 13 residues. CDR3 coding DNA: TGTGCCAGCAGTTACCAGAGGGGTAAGGTAGCTTTCTTT. It yields the protein CASSYQRGKVAFF.

In regard to this clonotype: Compared with germline, one end of the junction differs, possibly owing to a read error. This sequence joins TRBV7-2 and TRBJ2-7, with D tentatively TRBD1 (6 bases). The CDR3 is made up of 13 amino acids. The germline gives CDR1 SGHTA, CDR2 FQGNSA. This CDR3 is CASGLKRGSRQYF. The CDR3 region has the DNA TGTGCCAGCGGCTTAAAAAGGGGGAGCAGGCAGTACTTC.

In this sample, this clonotype turned up a few times. This chain's CDR3 is CASSPRLAGVRTDTQYF. The CDR3, as DNA: TGTGCCAGCAGCCCTCGGCTAGCGGGAGTGAGGACAGATACGCAGTATTTT. This sequence joins TRBV5-6 and TRBJ2-3; 10 nucleotides match TRBD2. Trimming cost V 4 bases and J 3 bases; bases outside gene matches: 11. The V gene's germline CDR1 is SGHDT and CDR2 YYEEEE. This CDR3 comprises 17 residues.

The table lists this clonotype with many counts. One base away lies a much larger clone, so this may be a sequencing read error. The V and J genes are TRBV5-5 and TRBJ2-2; D remains ambiguous. CDR3 length: 14 amino acids. V dropped 2 bases and J dropped 5 bases, with 10 bases sitting between them. CDR1 and CDR2 from the germline V gene are SGHKS and YYEKEE (reference sequence). CDR3 in amino acids: CASSFRWATGELFF. The CDR3 DNA follows: TGTGCCAGCAGCTTCCGTTGGGCGACCGGGGAGCTGTTTTTT.

The CDR3 sequence is CASSPGTSESYNEQFF. For the CDR3, the DNA is TGCGCCAGCAGCCCGGGGACTAGCGAATCCTACAATGAGCAGTTCTTC. This sequence joins TRBV4-1 and TRBJ2-1; 10 positions agree with TRBD2. The germline CDR1 and CDR2 sequences are MGHRA and YSYEKL. V trimming: 4 bases; J trimming: 1 base; junction bases outside the gene matches: 4. The CDR3 runs 16 residues.

This clonotype is termed medium-sized (0.01 to 0.1%). V gene TRBV7-3 combines with J gene TRBJ2-1, with D unclear. The CDR3 is 14 residues long. Trimming cost V 5 bases and J 7 bases, with 15 bases left between them. Germline V gene data show CDR1 as SGHTA and CDR2 as FQGTGA. CDR3 sequence reads: CASSPNGLGNEQFF. For the CDR3, the DNA is TGTGCCAGCAGCCCGAATGGGCTCGGAAATGAGCAGTTCTTC. Supplemented by reference TRBV7-3 and TRBJ2-1, the full variable domain reads GAGVSQTPSNKVTEKGKYVELRCDPISGHTALYWYRQSLGQGPEFLIYFQGTGAADDSGLPNDRFFAVRPEGSVSTLKIQRTERGDSAVYLCASSPNGLGNEQFFGPGTRLTVL.

By share, this clonotype ranks as medium-sized. This sequence joins TRBV29-1 and TRBJ1-6, with 10 bases that match TRBD1. After removal of 5 bases from V and 5 bases from J, the junction contained 3 bases not matched to a gene. Germline V CDR1 and CDR2: SQVTM, ANQGSEA. This CDR3 spans 14 amino acids. The CDR3 reads CSVQTGGNNSPLHF. In nucleotides, the CDR3 is TGCAGCGTTCAGACAGGGGGCAATAATTCACCCCTCCACTTT.